These 15 T cell receptor beta chains originate from one sample sequenced in a study of cytomegalovirus exposure and HLA in healthy donors (dated by TCRdb to about 2017). Library preparation used the immunoSEQ multiplex PCR assay. The multiplex PCR relied on a mix of 60 forward primers for TCR Vbeta segments and 13 reverse primers for TCR Jbeta segments. TCRdb mirrors the immuneACCESS table, restricted to in-frame sequences. Some clones are absent from its copies; in checked studies, under half trace to an unresolved V gene, and the reason for the others is unknown. This sample gives some 150,000 clones in total; roughly 79% of them show up just once. Of the sample, approximately 1.5% is held by the ten largest clones. The specimen sequenced was PBMCs. These TCRs come from a woman aged 40 to 50 in good health and CMV-seronegative.

The chain is built from TRBV7-2 and TRBJ2-5; 10 nucleotides agree with TRBD1. The V and J ends lost 5 bases and 0 bases, in that order; junction bases with no gene match: 9. The CDR3 consists of 17 residues. The germline V gene encodes CDR1 SGHTA and CDR2 FQGNSA. CDR3 amino acids: CASSPRPGQGYQETQYF. The CDR3 nucleotides read TGTGCCAGCAGCCCGCGGCCGGGACAGGGGTACCAAGAGACCCAGTACTTC.

This rearrangement joins TRBV7-9 to TRBJ1-4, with 7 bases matching TRBD1. Germline V gene sequence: CDR1 SEHNR, CDR2 FQNEAQ (reference sequence). V was clipped by 1 base and J by 8 bases; unmatched bases: 10. The CDR3 extends over 16 amino acids. CDR3 protein: CASSLDRSGGLEKLFF. In DNA, the CDR3 is TGTGCCAGCAGCTTAGATCGGTCAGGGGGTCTCGAAAAACTGTTTTTT.

The chain uses TRBV28 and TRBJ1-4; 7 bases are a match to TRBD1. Losses at the gene ends were 5 bases for V and 14 bases for J; bases not matched to a gene: 8. This CDR3 comprises 12 residues. Germline CDR1 and CDR2: MDHEN and SYDVKM. The CDR3 reads CASSTRTGYLFF. The CDR3 DNA is TGTGCCAGCAGTACCCGGACAGGATATCTGTTTTTT.

The gene calls are TRBV4-1 and TRBJ2-5; 10 bases agree with TRBD2. Losses at the gene ends were 8 bases for V and 6 bases for J; bases not matched to a gene: 12. The CDR3 runs 15 residues. Germline lookup yields CDR1 MGHRA and CDR2 YSYEKL. The CDR3 loop is CASETKRGGGKTQYF. CDR3 coding DNA: TGCGCCAGCGAGACGAAGCGGGGGGGCGGAAAGACCCAGTACTTC.

V is TRBV6-5 and J is TRBJ1-4, with D possibly matching TRBD1 (6 bases). The V end lost 6 bases, the J end lost 7 bases, and 18 bases lay between the germline ends. Germline values: CDR1 MNHEY, CDR2 SVGAGI. The CDR3 runs 15 residues. CDR3 amino acids: CASSLTGEGGEKLFF. The CDR3 nucleotides are TGTGCCAGCAGCCTGACAGGCGAAGGGGGTGAAAAACTGTTTTTT.

A single count supports this clone. CDR3 sequence (DNA): TGTGCCAGCAGTTACTCGCTAGGGGCTGGTTCCTACGAGCAGTACTTC. This sequence encodes CASSYSLGAGSYEQYF. The chain is built from TRBV6-5 and TRBJ2-7, with TRBD1 as a possible D gene (5 bases). Trimming stripped 0 bases from V and 1 base from J, with 13 bases between. The CDR3 length is 16 residues. CDR1 and CDR2 (germline): MNHEY, SVGAGI.

The J gene is TRBJ1-2, the V gene TRBV7-9; TRBD1 might be the D (6 bases). This CDR3 has 15 amino acids. CDR1 is SEHNR and CDR2 is FQNEAQ in the germline V gene (reference sequence). The V and J ends lost 1 base and 5 bases respectively, with 14 bases between them. The CDR3 coding sequence is TGTGCCAGCAGCTTAGGGGGGGGCGACAGTTATGGCTACACCTTC. Its protein is CASSLGGGDSYGYTF.

V is TRBV11-2 and J is TRBJ1-2; 7 nucleotides line up with TRBD1. J gave up 4 bases and V 5 bases, and 7 bases lay outside the gene matches. CDR1 SGHAT and CDR2 FQNNGV come from the germline V gene. The CDR3 consists of 14 residues. The CDR3 DNA sequence: TGTGCCAGCAGCACACCACAGGGGTCCTATGGCTACACCTTC. This gives the protein CASSTPQGSYGYTF.

The chain has TRBV7-6 and TRBJ2-5; 12 nucleotides align to TRBD1. CDR3 size: 17 residues. Trimming took 4 bases from V and 4 from J; bases not matched to a gene: 10. The germline V gene has CDR1 SGHVS and CDR2 FNYEAQ. The CDR3 sequence: CASSSISGTGGRETQYF. CDR3 in DNA: TGTGCCAGCAGCTCGATCTCCGGGACAGGGGGCCGAGAGACCCAGTACTTC.

Remarks on this clone: One junction end disagrees with the germline gene, perhaps due to a read error. The V call is TRBV10-3, the J call TRBJ1-2; D is undetermined. CDR3 length: 15 amino acids. Germline V gene data show CDR1 as ENHRY and CDR2 as SYGVKD. CDR3 nucleotide sequence: TGTGCCGTCAGCCCGGGAACTTCGACACCTTATGGCTACACCTTC. Translation gives CAVSPGTSTPYGYTF.

This chain uses TRBV2 with TRBJ2-3; 8 bases fit TRBD1. Germline CDR1 and CDR2: SNHLY and FYNNEI. CDR3 length: 16 residues. V dropped 4 bases and J dropped 3; count of bases not matched to a gene: 9. The CDR3 loop reads CASSGRTGGRTDTQYF. In DNA form, the CDR3 reads TGTGCCAGCAGTGGGAGAACAGGGGGGAGGACAGATACGCAGTATTTT.

The chain carries TRBV19 and TRBJ2-7, with TRBD1 as a possible D gene (5 bases). Germline V gene lookup returns CDR1 LNHDA and CDR2 SQIVND (reference sequence). The CDR3 extends over 14 amino acids. V was clipped by 4 bases and J by 0 bases, with 10 bases between them. The CDR3 bases are TGTGCCAGTAGTAAACAGGTGAACTCCTACGAGCAGTACTTC. Translating it yields CASSKQVNSYEQYF.

The chain links TRBV18 to TRBJ1-2, with a tentative D call TRBD1 (6 bases). The CDR3 has 15 amino acids. The ends were cut back, 6 bases at V and 3 bases at J, with 17 bases in the middle. The germline V gene has CDR1 KGHSH and CDR2 LQKENI. The CDR3 DNA sequence: TGTGCCAGCTCCCCCGATCAGGGGACCCACTATGGCTACACCTTC. This encodes CASSPDQGTHYGYTF.

The V and J genes are TRBV2 and TRBJ1-3; D might be TRBD1 (5 bases). The ends were cut back, 7 bases at V and 0 bases at J, with 10 bases in the middle. Germline V lookup: CDR1 SNHLY, CDR2 FYNNEI. This CDR3 contains 14 residues. The CDR3, as DNA: TGTGCCAGCACCAGGGAGGTCTCTGGAAACACCATATATTTT. It translates to CASTREVSGNTIYF.

Concerning this clone: The germline gene is not matched at one end of the junction; a read error may be the cause. The chain carries TRBV7-9 and TRBJ1-1; 8 bases align to TRBD1. The CDR3 consists of 16 residues. In germline, CDR1 is SEHNR, CDR2 FQNEAQ (reference sequence). The CDR3 DNA follows: TGTTCCAGCACCACCTTGGGGCAGGGGGCTCATACTGAAGCTTTCTTT. It specifies CSSTTLGQGAHTEAFF.